Below, 26 T cell receptor beta chains from the same sample are listed, as sequenced in a study of blood T cell repertoires in COVID-19. Libraries were prepared by immunoSEQ multiplex PCR; TCRdb keeps only in-frame clonotypes and omits some of them. The sample contains around 140,000 clones, roughly 87% of which appear only once. The sample was PBMCs or T cells enriched from blood (not recorded which). The receptors stem from a woman aged 40 to 50 who had been exposed to COVID-19.

V is TRBV13 and J is TRBJ2-7; D is perhaps TRBD2 (6 bases). V lost 5 bases and J 3 bases, leaving 14 bases between the germline ends. The CDR3 is 14 residues long. Germline V gene lookup returns CDR1 PRHDT and CDR2 FYEKMQ (reference sequence). For the CDR3, the DNA is TGTGCCAGCAGCCGCCGGGACTGGAGCTACGAGCAGTACTTC. This codes for CASSRRDWSYEQYF.

The V gene is TRBV19, the J gene TRBJ2-6, with a weak D call TRBD1 (5 bases). Germline V gives CDR1 LNHDA, CDR2 SQIVND (reference sequence). The CDR3 extends over 18 amino acids. V was shortened by 5 bases and J by 0 bases, with 17 bases between the two germline ends. The CDR3 sequence is CASSPGAGSSSGANVLTF. The CDR3 DNA is TGTGCCAGTAGTCCTGGGGCAGGGTCTAGCTCTGGGGCCAACGTCCTGACTTTC.

This chain joins TRBV5-8 and TRBJ1-6; maybe TRBD1 (6 bases). With 4 bases removed from V and 7 bases from J, the gap between germline ends came to 18 bases. The CDR3 spans 16 residues. The germline gives CDR1 SGHTS, CDR2 YDEGEE. CDR3 nucleotides: TGTGCCAGCAGCCTCCGGGGGGGGGCCCGAAATTCACCCCTCCACTTT. This codes for CASSLRGGARNSPLHF.

This sequence joins TRBV18 and TRBJ1-3; no definite D call. Trimming stripped 6 bases from V and 0 bases from J, with 12 bases between. The CDR3 is made up of 15 amino acids. The germline gives CDR1 KGHSH, CDR2 LQKENI. Written as DNA, the CDR3 is TGTGCCAGCTCGGTAGCAGCACTCTCTGGAAACACCATATATTTT. Residues: CASSVAALSGNTIYF.

Written as DNA, the CDR3 is TGTGCCAGTAGTATACTAGCAAGTGGGGATGAGCAGTTCTTC. Translated, it gives CASSILASGDEQFF. V is TRBV19 and J is TRBJ2-1; the D gene is possibly TRBD2 (5 bases). V shed 2 bases and J shed 8 bases, with 13 bases lying between them. CDR3 length equals 14 residues. Germline CDR1 LNHDA, CDR2 SQIVND (reference sequence).

The gene calls are TRBV15 and TRBJ2-7; possible D gene TRBD2, 5 bases. The CDR3 spans 14 residues. Between the trimmed V and J ends, which lost 0 bases and 6 bases, there was a span of 12 bases. Germline V gene lookup returns CDR1 LNHNV and CDR2 YYDKDF (reference sequence). CDR3 DNA sequence: TGTGCCACCAGCAGAGATCGAGGAGGCCGCGAGCAGTACTTC. It translates to CATSRDRGGREQYF.

This sequence joins TRBV19 and TRBJ1-5; 9 nucleotides line up with TRBD1. V dropped 3 bases and J dropped 5; count of bases not matched to a gene: 5. CDR3 length: 15 amino acids. In germline, CDR1 is LNHDA, CDR2 SQIVND (reference sequence). CDR3 residues: CASSIVRQGDQPQHF. For the CDR3, the DNA is TGTGCCAGTAGTATCGTAAGACAGGGGGATCAGCCCCAGCATTTT.

V usage is TRBV2 and J usage is TRBJ2-2; 8 nucleotides line up with TRBD2. Germline V CDR1 and CDR2: SNHLY, FYNNEI. V shed 7 bases and J 3 bases; nucleotides not matched to a gene: 7. The CDR3 length is 15 residues. CDR3 DNA sequence: TGTGCCAGCACGGCGGGGGGAAGTCACACCGGGGAGCTGTTTTTT. Protein sequence: CASTAGGSHTGELFF.

The J gene is TRBJ2-7, the V gene TRBV12-5, with TRBD1 matching 7 bases. The trim removed 1 base at V and 2 bases at J, leaving 11 bases unmatched. The CDR3 totals 17 residues. Germline lookup yields CDR1 LGHNT and CDR2 FRNRAP. For the CDR3, the DNA is TGTGCTAGTGGTTTGGAAATCCTACAGGGGCGGCCCTACGAGCAGTACTTC. It translates to CASGLEILQGRPYEQYF. The full variable domain, rest sourced from reference TRBV12-5 and TRBJ2-7, is DARVTQTPRHKVTEMGQEVTMRCQPILGHNTVFWYRQTMMQGLELLAYFRNRAPLDDSGMPKDRFSAEMPDATLATLKIQPSEPRDSAVYFCASGLEILQGRPYEQYFGPGTRLTVT.

The V and J genes are TRBV3-1 (or the pseudogene TRBV3-2) and TRBJ1-2; maybe TRBD1 (5 bases). Per the germline V gene, CDR1 is LGHDT and CDR2 is YNNKEL (reference sequence). The V and J ends lost 4 bases and 4 bases respectively, with 13 bases between them. The length of the CDR3 is 14 residues. Written as DNA, the CDR3 is TGTGCCAGCAGCCGCGACAGAGGATCCTATGGCTACACCTTC. Its protein product is CASSRDRGSYGYTF.

J is TRBJ1-1 and V is TRBV10-3; TRBD1 is a possible D gene (6 bases). The length of the CDR3 is 15 residues. In germline, CDR1 is ENHRY, CDR2 SYGVKD. The V end was cut by 6 bases, the J end by 0 bases, with 14 bases between. As DNA, the CDR3 is TGTGCCATCAGCCTTGGACAGCTAATGAACACTGAAGCTTTCTTT. Protein: CAISLGQLMNTEAFF.

This chain uses TRBV29-1 with TRBJ2-6, with 8 nucleotides matching TRBD1. This CDR3 region has 14 residues. V trimming: 5 bases; J trimming: 2 bases; junction bases outside the gene matches: 2. CDR1 is SQVTM and CDR2 is ANQGSEA in the germline V gene. CDR3 bases: TGCAGCGTTTCACAGGGGGCTGGGGCCAACGTCCTGACTTTC. Its protein product is CSVSQGAGANVLTF. Supplemented by reference TRBV29-1 and TRBJ2-6, the full variable domain reads SAVISQKPSRDICQRGTSLTIQCQVDSQVTMMFWYRQQPGQSLTLIATANQGSEATYESGFVIDKFPISRPNLTFSTLTVSNMSPEDSSIYLCSVSQGAGANVLTFGAGSRLTVL.

V gene TRBV12-3 or TRBV12-4 combines with J gene TRBJ1-2; D is possibly TRBD1 (5 bases). Between the trimmed V and J ends, which lost 7 bases and 10 bases, there was a span of 16 bases. The CDR3 runs 12 residues. The CDR3 DNA reads TGTGCCAGCACCTTGGGAGGGGAGGTCTACACCTTC. Protein product: CASTLGGEVYTF.

This rearrangement joins TRBV9 to TRBJ2-2; TRBD1 agrees at 7 bases. Germline lookup yields CDR1 SGDLS and CDR2 YYNGEE. The CDR3 length is 15 residues. V lost 5 bases, J lost 7 bases, and 11 bases stayed unmatched. CDR3 in amino acids: CASRSVAGGGGELFF. In nucleotides, the CDR3 is TGTGCCAGCAGGAGTGTGGCAGGGGGTGGCGGGGAGCTGTTTTTT. The full variable domain, rest sourced from reference TRBV9 and TRBJ2-2, is DSGVTQTPKHLITATGQRVTLRCSPRSGDLSVYWYQQSLDQGLQFLIQYYNGEERAKGNILERFSAQQFPDLHSELNLSSLELGDSALYFCASRSVAGGGGELFFGEGSRLTVL.

The rearrangement links TRBV5-4 to TRBJ2-2, with 9 bases lining up with TRBD2. Germline trimming cut 0 bases from V and 7 bases from J; bases unmatched to any gene: 7. The CDR3 is made up of 16 amino acids. Germline CDR1 is SGHNT and CDR2 is YYREEE (reference sequence). The CDR3 DNA sequence: TGTGCCAGCAGCTTGGATAGCGGGGGTTATAGCGGGGAGCTGTTTTTT. Its protein product is CASSLDSGGYSGELFF.

This clone turned up a few times. This chain links TRBV7-9 with TRBJ2-7; TRBD2 aligns across 9 bases. This CDR3 has 15 residues. V shed 5 bases, J shed 3 bases, and the junction held 8 bases outside the gene matches. The germline CDR1 and CDR2 sequences are SEHNR and FQNEAQ (reference sequence). CDR3 sequence (DNA): TGTGCCAGCAGCAGAGACAGACTAGCGGTCTACGAGCAGTACTTC. The encoded protein is CASSRDRLAVYEQYF.

V usage is TRBV19 and J usage is TRBJ1-3; the D gene is possibly TRBD1 (5 bases). The CDR3 runs to 11 residues. Trimming left V 7 bases short and J 6 bases short, with 7 bases between. Germline V CDR1 and CDR2: LNHDA, SQIVND (reference sequence). CDR3 coding DNA: TGTGCCAGTACAGGGCCAAACACCATATATTTT. As protein: CASTGPNTIYF.

J is TRBJ1-2 and V is TRBV6-1, with D maybe TRBD1 (6 bases). Germline V gene sequence: CDR1 MNHNS, CDR2 SASEGT. The CDR3 spans 14 residues. V lost 3 bases to trimming and J lost 0 bases, with 8 bases between them. The CDR3 DNA follows: TGTGCCAGCAGTGAGGCAGGGGCTAACTATGGCTACACCTTC. It translates to CASSEAGANYGYTF.

The chain joins TRBV11-2 to TRBJ2-1; D is possibly TRBD2 (5 bases). Germline values: CDR1 SGHAT, CDR2 FQNNGV. The length of the CDR3 is 17 residues. V was pared by 2 bases and J by 4 bases, with 18 bases between. The CDR3 bases are TGTGCCAGCAGCTTAATAGTCCGACTAAAACGATACAATGAGCAGTTCTTC. Protein sequence: CASSLIVRLKRYNEQFF.

V usage is TRBV27 and J usage is TRBJ2-2, with 14 bases that match TRBD2. The V gene end was trimmed by 5 bases and the J gene end by 0 bases; junction bases not matched to a gene: 8. Germline assignment: CDR1 MNHEY and CDR2 SMNVEV (reference sequence). The CDR3 is 19 amino acids. CDR3 DNA sequence: TGTGCCAGCAGTCTAGGACTAGCGGGGGGACCCGCGAACACCGGGGAGCTGTTTTTT. Translated: CASSLGLAGGPANTGELFF.

The CDR3 DNA reads as TGTGCCAGTTTTAGCGCCTTCTCTGGAAACACCATATATTTT. It is translated as CASFSAFSGNTIYF. V is TRBV19 and J is TRBJ1-3; D is undetermined. The CDR3 length is 14 residues. Germline V gene data show CDR1 as LNHDA and CDR2 as SQIVND (reference sequence). Trimming cost V 8 bases and J 0 bases, with 11 bases left between them.

The chain links TRBV19 to TRBJ1-6, with 7 bases identical to TRBD1. CDR1 LNHDA and CDR2 SQIVND come from the germline V gene (reference sequence). The length of the CDR3 is 17 residues. With 7 bases clipped from V and 0 bases from J, the junction kept 9 bases outside the gene matches. In DNA form, the CDR3 reads TGTGCCAGTAACCACCCGGGACAGAGCTCCTATAATTCACCCCTCCACTTT. Translation: CASNHPGQSSYNSPLHF.

J is TRBJ1-2 and V is TRBV19, with D uncertain. The CDR3 loop spans 14 amino acids. V lost 9 bases to trimming and J lost 1 base, with 15 bases between them. Per the germline V gene, CDR1 is LNHDA and CDR2 is SQIVND (reference sequence). In DNA, the CDR3 is TGTGCCAGCCGAAGGGAACGGGGTAACTATGGCTACACCTTC. Translated: CASRRERGNYGYTF.

The chain recombines TRBV10-1 with TRBJ2-2; TRBD1 agrees at 8 bases. Germline V CDR1 and CDR2: WNHNN, SYGVQD (reference sequence). This CDR3 has 15 amino acids. Trimming took 2 bases from V and 5 from J; bases not matched to a gene: 4. The CDR3 here is CASSEAGGHTGELFF. The CDR3 coding sequence is TGCGCCAGCAGTGAGGCAGGGGGCCATACCGGGGAGCTGTTTTTT.

This chain connects TRBV27 to TRBJ2-7; 7 nucleotides match TRBD1. The J segment lost 3 bases and the V segment lost 5 bases, leaving 7 bases of the junction unmatched. Looked up from germline, CDR1 is MNHEY and CDR2 is SMNVEV (reference sequence). The CDR3 has 14 residues. The CDR3 DNA reads TGTGCCAGCAGTCCGACAGGGTTGGTCTACGAGCAGTACTTC. This sequence encodes CASSPTGLVYEQYF.

The CDR3 loop is CASSAGQRNQPQHF. For the CDR3, the DNA is TGTGCCAGCAGTGCGGGACAGCGCAATCAGCCCCAGCATTTT. The rearrangement joins TRBV2 to TRBJ1-5; 7 positions match TRBD1. CDR3 length: 14 amino acids. V shed 4 bases and J 2 bases; nucleotides not matched to a gene: 2. The germline V gene encodes CDR1 SNHLY and CDR2 FYNNEI.